Listed here are 8 T cell receptor beta chains from one sample, sequenced in a study of naive and memory T cell subsets. An equimolar mix of two oligonucleotides served as the beta constant-region primer for TRBC1 and TRBC2. Ligated cDNA was amplified by four rounds of PCR with nested alpha and beta constant-region primers and SP2. TCRdb itself ran the UMI-ligation and nested PCR reads through MiXCR, one entry per CDR3 protein. The sample includes more than 100,000 distinct CDR3 sequences, 35% to 45% of them seen just once. Sequencing used central memory CD4+ T cells from blood. The receptors stem from a human donor in good health.

The genes are TRBV2 and TRBJ2-2, with a tentative D call TRBD2 (5 bases). The germline gives CDR1 SNHLY, CDR2 FYNNEI. Deletions cut 4 bases from V and 8 bases from J, with 14 bases between. CDR3 size: 14 residues. CDR3 residues: CASSGGEGGGELFF. CDR3 coding DNA: TGTGCCAGCAGTGGAGGAGAAGGAGGTGGGGAGCTGTTTTTT.

This clonotype was detected a few times. The V gene is TRBV7-2, the J gene TRBJ1-2; TRBD1 aligns across 8 bases. The CDR3 length is 13 residues. Trimming removed 4 bases from V and 8 bases from J; junction bases left unmatched: 6. Germline V gene lookup returns CDR1 SGHTA and CDR2 FQGNSA. Here the CDR3 reads CASSSGGAGGYTF. The CDR3, as DNA: TGTGCCAGCAGCTCAGGGGGCGCCGGGGGCTACACCTTC.

This clonotype came up many times. V is TRBV18 and J is TRBJ2-1; D unresolved. CDR3 length equals 17 residues. Looked up from germline, CDR1 is KGHSH and CDR2 is LQKENI. V gave up 3 bases and J gave up 1 base, with 16 bases separating them. The CDR3 region has the DNA TGTGCCAGCTCACCCCCTCAACCGTTGCGGTCCTACAATGAGCAGTTCTTC. The encoded protein is CASSPPQPLRSYNEQFF.

The rearrangement joins TRBV29-1 to TRBJ1-2; D remains ambiguous. This CDR3 region has 13 residues. Trimming cost V 4 bases and J 2 bases, with 11 bases left between them. Germline loops: CDR1 SQVTM, CDR2 ANQGSEA. The CDR3 DNA reads TGCAGCGTTGGGACTCGCGCCAACTATGGCTACACCTTC. It yields the protein CSVGTRANYGYTF.

The chain combines TRBV28 with TRBJ1-1, with 8 nucleotides matching TRBD1. Germline assignment: CDR1 MDHEN and CDR2 SYDVKM. After removal of 3 bases from V and 5 bases from J, the junction contained 20 bases not matched to a gene. This CDR3 has 19 residues. As DNA, the CDR3 is TGTGCCAGCAGTTTTAGCGGGCGGGCAGGGGGCGGAAAGGTGACTGAAGCTTTCTTT. It encodes CASSFSGRAGGGKVTEAFF. Full variable domain (missing parts from reference TRBV28 and TRBJ1-1): DVKVTQSSRYLVKRTGEKVFLECVQDMDHENMFWYRQDPGLGLRLIYFSYDVKMKEKGDIPEGYSVSREKKERFSLILESASTNQTSMYLCASSFSGRAGGGKVTEAFFGQGTRLTVV.

This clonotype turned up a few times. The V and J genes are TRBV7-2 and TRBJ2-5; TRBD1 matches at 8 bases. The CDR3 has 14 amino acids. The germline gives CDR1 SGHTA, CDR2 FQGNSA. J gave up 5 bases and V 3 bases, and 5 bases lay outside the gene matches. CDR3 sequence: CASSFRQGMETQYF. The CDR3 DNA follows: TGTGCCAGCAGCTTTAGACAGGGGATGGAGACCCAGTACTTC.

The chain joins TRBV18 to TRBJ2-5, with no clear D. Germline loops: CDR1 KGHSH, CDR2 LQKENI. This CDR3 is 13 amino acids long. V was shortened by 5 bases and J by 4 bases, with 11 bases between the two germline ends. CDR3 sequence: CASSIQGIETQYF. The DNA of the CDR3 is TGTGCCAGCTCAATACAAGGAATAGAGACCCAGTACTTC.

The V gene is TRBV6-1, the J gene TRBJ1-5, with a possible D match to TRBD1 (5 bases). V was pared by 5 bases and J by 5 bases, with 13 bases between. CDR3 size: 14 residues. Germline lookup yields CDR1 MNHNS and CDR2 SASEGT. This chain's CDR3 is CASSRDLLYQPQHF. The CDR3 DNA sequence: TGTGCCAGCAGTCGGGACCTCCTCTATCAGCCCCAGCATTTT.